These T cell receptor beta chains were read from a single sample in a study of shared clonotypes between healthy human individuals. Assay used: immunoSEQ multiplex PCR; TCRdb lists only in-frame clones, some missing. In the table there are 2,500,000 or so clones, under 95% of which are singletons. Sequenced sample: naive CD4+ T cells from PBMCs. These TCRs come from a man aged 18 to 35 in good health. Some clones in this sample may be carry-over from other donors' samples. CDR3s include the opening cysteine and the closing phenylalanine or tryptophan. A D gene is named only where the DNA matches it firmly. Clone size appears in some rows only: once, few, many, or a class for an expanded clone.

clone_size d_call j_call v_call cdr3_length cdr3_aa cdr3_nt
. . TRBJ2-2 TRBV9 15 CASSVAGRRPGELFF TGTGCCAGCAGCGTAGCCGGGAGAAGGCCCGGGGAGCTGTTTTTT
. TRBD1 TRBJ2-2 TRBV2 15 CASMGGQGATGELFF TGTGCCAGCATGGGGGGACAGGGGGCTACCGGGGAGCTGTTTTTT
. TRBD1 TRBJ2-7 TRBV6-5 16 CASSYSRDRPTYEQYF TGTGCCAGCAGTTACTCCCGGGACAGGCCCACCTACGAGCAGTACTTC
. . TRBJ1-2 TRBV7-2 13 CASSPQGAYGYTF TGTGCCAGCAGCCCCCAAGGTGCTTATGGCTACACCTTC
once . TRBJ2-3 TRBV20-1 11 CSAILRGSQYF TGCAGTGCTATTCTTCGCGGATCGCAGTATTTT
. . TRBJ1-5 TRBV6-5 13 CASRGGRGQPQHF TGTGCCAGCAGAGGGGGGAGGGGTCAGCCCCAGCATTTT
. TRBD1 TRBJ2-6 TRBV7-9 18 CATSVRGGFNSGANVLTF TGTGCCACCAGTGTGAGAGGGGGCTTTAACTCTGGGGCCAACGTCCTGACTTTC
. . TRBJ2-1 TRBV6-5 14 CASRLMLTAGEQFF TGTGCCAGCAGACTGATGTTGACGGCGGGGGAGCAGTTCTTC
. TRBD1 TRBJ1-4 TRBV10-2 15 CASSEYDRGNEKLFF TGCGCCAGCAGTGAGTATGACAGGGGAAATGAAAAACTGTTTTTT
. TRBD1 TRBJ2-4 TRBV5-1 18 CASSLDERQGRAKNIQYF TGCGCCAGCAGCTTGGACGAGAGACAGGGGCGGGCCAAAAACATTCAGTACTTC
. . TRBJ1-1 TRBV6-6 13 CASSKDPNTEAFF TGTGCCAGCAGTAAGGACCCGAACACTGAAGCTTTCTTT
. TRBD2 TRBJ2-2 TRBV5-1 17 CASSHSPSGLAEGLLFF TGCGCCAGCAGCCATTCCCCCTCTGGACTAGCGGAAGGGTTGTTGTTTTTT
. TRBD2 TRBJ2-2 TRBV11-2 16 CASSPFRGGVTGELFF TGTGCCAGCAGCCCCTTCCGGGGAGGGGTCACCGGGGAGCTGTTTTTT
. . TRBJ1-3 TRBV7-9 11 CASSPGNTIYF TGTGCCAGCAGCCCGGGAAACACCATATATTTT
. TRBD1 TRBJ2-7 TRBV6-6 15 CASSYWAGGRYEQYF TGTGCCAGCAGTTACTGGGCAGGGGGCAGGTACGAGCAGTACTTC
. . TRBJ2-4 TRBV6-5 12 CASTSATNIQYF TGTGCCAGCACGAGCGCCACAAACATTCAGTACTTC
once . TRBJ2-1 TRBV5-1 18 CASSLDIVGGGRSNEQFF TGCGCCAGCAGCTTGGACATTGTCGGGGGCGGGAGATCGAATGAGCAGTTCTTC
. TRBD1 TRBJ2-1 TRBV9 16 CASSAGQGRVNNEQFF TGTGCCAGCAGCGCGGGACAGGGTCGAGTAAACAATGAGCAGTTCTTC
. . TRBJ1-2 TRBV14 13 CASSHGQLYGYTF TGTGCCAGCAGTCACGGACAGCTATATGGCTACACCTTC
. . TRBJ2-3 TRBV4-2 14 CASSQGPSTDTQYF TGTGCCAGCAGCCAGGGGCCAAGCACAGATACGCAGTATTTT
. TRBD1 TRBJ1-3 TRBV6-5 13 CASRGQAGNTIYF TGTGCCAGCAGGGGACAGGCTGGAAACACCATATATTTT
. . TRBJ1-2 TRBV27 15 CASRTLWTANYGYTF TGTGCCAGCAGGACTCTCTGGACGGCTAACTATGGCTACACCTTC
once . TRBJ1-2 TRBV15 11 CATSSYGGYTF TGTGCCACCAGCAGCTATGGGGGCTACACCTTC
. TRBD1 TRBJ1-1 TRBV5-1 15 CASTQGASLNTEAFF TGCGCCAGCACACAGGGGGCAAGCTTGAACACTGAAGCTTTCTTT
. . TRBJ2-1 TRBV11-2 17 CASSLLAGESTYNEQFF TGTGCCAGCAGCTTACTCGCTGGCGAGAGCACCTACAATGAGCAGTTCTTC
. . TRBJ1-1 TRBV19 12 CASSSGHTEAFF TGTGCCAGTAGTAGCGGGCACACTGAAGCTTTCTTT
. . TRBJ2-3 TRBV4-1 16 CASSLLWDSSTDTQYF TGCGCCAGCAGTCTCTTGTGGGACTCTTCCACAGATACGCAGTATTTT
. . TRBJ2-3 TRBV7-3 13 CASSSRAVDTQYF TGTGCCAGCAGCTCTCGAGCTGTAGATACGCAGTATTTT